Listed here are 28 T cell receptor beta chains from one sample, sequenced in a study of blood T cells in healthy people across ages. With a J-beta primer mix and a sample-barcoded 5' primer, a second PCR ran roughly 6 to 12 cycles. TCRdb recomputed calls from the 5' RACE reads with MiXCR, one row per CDR3 protein. Among 450,000 to 600,000 distinct CDR3 sequences listed, over 25% were seen once. These data were also filed under a second study, of T cells of mothers and their children.

Input material: blood. These receptor sequences come from a boy between 2 and 10 years old in good health.

The J gene is TRBJ1-5, the V gene TRBV6-2 or TRBV6-3; 10 bases agree with TRBD1. V gave up 5 bases and J gave up 6 bases; unmatched junction bases: 4. From germline, CDR1 is MNHEY and CDR2 SVGEGT. This CDR3 comprises 14 residues. In nucleotides, the CDR3 is TGTGCCAGCAGTCGTGGACAGGGGGGTCAGCCCCAGCATTTT. It encodes CASSRGQGGQPQHF.

V is TRBV3-1 and J is TRBJ2-3, with D hard to call. The CDR3 spans 14 residues. Trimming cost V 0 bases and J 4 bases, with 8 bases left between them. CDR1 is LGHDT and CDR2 is YNNKEL in the germline V gene (reference sequence). The CDR3 spells CASSQEVLPDTQYF. In nucleotides, the CDR3 is TGTGCCAGCAGCCAAGAGGTCCTCCCAGATACGCAGTATTTT.

The chain is built from TRBV3-1 and TRBJ2-7; D might be TRBD2 (5 bases). Trimming cost V 0 bases and J 7 bases, with 16 bases left between them. The CDR3 has 15 amino acids. The germline V gene encodes CDR1 LGHDT and CDR2 YNNKEL (reference sequence). The CDR3 reads CASSQDASGSREQYF. The CDR3 region has the DNA TGTGCCAGCAGCCAAGATGCGAGCGGTTCTAGGGAGCAGTACTTC.

The chain has TRBV6-7 and TRBJ1-2, with unresolved D. TRBV6-7 is recorded as an ORF, its role being uncertain. V was clipped by 9 bases and J by 4 bases, with 12 bases between them. This CDR3 region has 12 residues. The CDR3 region has the DNA TGTGCCAGTACTCCATGGCTCTATGGCTACACCTTC. Translated: CASTPWLYGYTF.

This chain uses TRBV18 with TRBJ2-1; 9 nucleotides agree with TRBD1. The germline gives CDR1 KGHSH, CDR2 LQKENI. CDR3 length: 16 amino acids. V shed 3 bases and J 8 bases; nucleotides not matched to a gene: 11. CDR3 amino acids: CASSPTIQGADDEQFF. The CDR3 nucleotides are TGTGCCAGCTCACCTACTATACAGGGGGCGGACGATGAGCAGTTCTTC. The complete variable domain, with remaining parts taken from reference TRBV18 and TRBJ2-1, reads NAGVMQNPRHLVRRRGQEARLRCSPMKGHSHVYWYRQLPEEGLKFMVYLQKENIIDESGMPKERFSAEFPKEGPSILRIQQVVRGDSAAYFCASSPTIQGADDEQFFGPGTRLTVL.

The rearrangement links TRBV29-1 to TRBJ1-1; D gene ambiguous. Germline V gene lookup returns CDR1 SQVTM and CDR2 ANQGSEA. V gave up 8 bases and J gave up 3 bases, with 16 bases separating them. CDR3 size: 13 residues. CDR3 bases: TGCAGCCCCCGGAAAGGCACCGACACTGAAGCTTTCTTT. It translates to CSPRKGTDTEAFF.

CDR3 sequence reads: CASSATGGQGNGELFF. The DNA for the CDR3 is TGTGCCAGCAGTGCTACAGGGGGCCAGGGGAACGGGGAGCTGTTTTTT. The rearrangement joins TRBV6-2 or TRBV6-3 to TRBJ2-2; 9 positions match TRBD1. Looked up from germline, CDR1 is MNHEY and CDR2 is SVGEGT. The CDR3 is 16 amino acids. Losses at the gene ends were 5 bases for V and 7 bases for J; bases not matched to a gene: 11.

This clonotype was detected a few times. The rearrangement joins TRBV29-1 to TRBJ2-7; 9 bases map to TRBD2. The CDR3 spans 13 residues. The V gene end was trimmed by 3 bases and the J gene end by 7 bases; junction bases not matched to a gene: 7. The germline V gene encodes CDR1 SQVTM and CDR2 ANQGSEA. CDR3 bases: TGCAGCGTTGAGGGACTAGCTTCAGGGGAGCAGTACTTC. Protein sequence: CSVEGLASGEQYF.

Concerning this clonotype itself: A much more abundant neighbour one base away suggests this may be a read error. V is TRBV29-1 and J is TRBJ1-4, with 8 nucleotides matching TRBD1. The CDR3 runs to 16 residues. From germline, CDR1 is SQVTM and CDR2 ANQGSEA. V gave up 6 bases and J gave up 4 bases; unmatched junction bases: 13. In DNA, the CDR3 is TGCAGCGTCGCCGAGACAGGGGTATCGGGTAATGAAAAACTGTTTTTT. Translated, it gives CSVAETGVSGNEKLFF.

The chain couples TRBV10-2 to TRBJ2-5; D is unresolved. The J call is in doubt because the DNA end fits TRBJ2-7 better. Germline V gene lookup returns CDR1 WSHSY and CDR2 SAAADI. The CDR3 runs 14 residues. The CDR3 region has the DNA TGCGCCAGCAGTGAGGGTTTGTCTGGGTACGAGCAGTACTTC. The encoded protein is CASSEGLSGYEQYF.

J is TRBJ1-2 and V is TRBV5-8, with 7 bases aligning to TRBD1. Trimming at V came to 0 bases and at J to 3 bases, leaving 5 bases not matched to a gene. The CDR3 contains 15 residues. Looked up from germline, CDR1 is SGHTS and CDR2 is YDEGEE. The CDR3 nucleotides are TGTGCCAGCAGCTTGGGGCAGGGGGACCACTATGGCTACACCTTC. It encodes CASSLGQGDHYGYTF.

This clonotype was picked up many times. The V call is TRBV11-2, the J call TRBJ1-5; no clear D gene. V dropped 4 bases and J dropped 0 bases, with 7 bases sitting between them. This CDR3 is 14 amino acids long. Germline V lookup: CDR1 SGHAT, CDR2 FQNNGV. CDR3 nucleotides: TGTGCCAGCAGCTCGACCGATAGCAATCAGCCCCAGCATTTT. This encodes CASSSTDSNQPQHF.

V gene TRBV12-3 or TRBV12-4 combines with J gene TRBJ1-2, with D tentatively TRBD1 (6 bases). V gave up 6 bases and J gave up 4 bases, with 12 bases separating them. This CDR3 has 13 amino acids. The CDR3 loop reads CASSLQGRYGYTF. CDR3 coding DNA: TGTGCCAGCAGCTTACAGGGTCGCTATGGCTACACCTTC.

V and J are TRBV7-9 and TRBJ2-7; D remains unclear. This CDR3 spans 15 amino acids. V lost 7 bases and J lost 7, with 23 bases in between. Looked up from germline, CDR1 is SEHNR and CDR2 is FQNEAQ (reference sequence). CDR3 DNA: TGTGCCAGCATCCTAGAGGACGGCCCCTATGATGAGCAGTACTTC. Its protein product is CASILEDGPYDEQYF.

This clonotype was observed a few times. The CDR3 DNA is TGCAGCGTTGAAGATCGCAGGGAAGGAAACACCATATATTTT. It codes for CSVEDRREGNTIYF. The rearrangement joins TRBV29-1 to TRBJ1-3; tentatively, D is TRBD1 (5 bases). Germline V CDR1 and CDR2: SQVTM, ANQGSEA. The CDR3 has 14 amino acids. Deletions cut 0 bases from V and 4 bases from J, with 10 bases between.

V gene TRBV12-3 or TRBV12-4 combines with J gene TRBJ2-5; 7 positions agree with TRBD2. Trimming removed 6 bases from V and 11 bases from J; junction bases left unmatched: 12. This CDR3 is 13 amino acids long. The CDR3 bases are TGTGCCAGCAGCCCGGGACTATTCAGGGAGCAGTACTTC. As protein: CASSPGLFREQYF.

The CDR3 DNA follows: TGTGCCAGCACCTTATTTTTGAACTCGGATACGCAGTATTTT. It specifies CASTLFLNSDTQYF. The rearrangement links TRBV12-3 or TRBV12-4 to TRBJ2-3; D ambiguous. The V end lost 7 bases, the J end lost 6 bases, and 17 bases lay between the germline ends. The CDR3 loop spans 14 amino acids.

Points on this clonotype: Mismatch with germline at one junction end may stem from a read error. The chain has TRBV7-9 and TRBJ1-1; D is unresolved. The germline V gene has CDR1 SEHNR and CDR2 FQNEAQ (reference sequence). This CDR3 is 14 amino acids long. The CDR3 DNA reads as TGTGCCAGCAGGCCAGGTGGGGAGAACACCGAAGCCTTCTTT. Its protein product is CASRPGGENTEAFF.

This clonotype appeared a few times. The chain has TRBV6-5 and TRBJ2-5; 11 bases agree with TRBD1. CDR1 is MNHEY and CDR2 is SVGAGI in the germline V gene. The V segment lost 0 bases and the J segment 5 bases; nucleotides outside the gene matches: 5. CDR3 size: 16 residues. The DNA of the CDR3 is TGTGCCAGCAGTTACTCGGGGACAGGGGGTGTTGAGACCCAGTACTTC. Translation: CASSYSGTGGVETQYF.

This sequence joins TRBV5-1 and TRBJ2-7, with 8 bases identical to TRBD2. From germline, CDR1 is SGHRS and CDR2 YFSETQ. The length of the CDR3 is 16 residues. V trimming: 1 base; J trimming: 5 bases; junction bases outside the gene matches: 11. The CDR3 DNA is TGCGCCAGCAGCTTGCCAACGGGGGGGCCGAAGAACGAGCAGTACTTC. Translated: CASSLPTGGPKNEQYF.

This clonotype came up a few times. CDR3 DNA: TGCAGCGTAAACAGGGGTACTGAAGCTTTCTTT. Translating gives CSVNRGTEAFF. This rearrangement joins TRBV29-1 to TRBJ1-1; 7 nucleotides line up with TRBD1. CDR3 length: 11 amino acids. J gave up 5 bases and V 6 bases, and 3 bases lay outside the gene matches. Germline CDR1 SQVTM, CDR2 ANQGSEA. Based on the CDR3 plus reference TRBV29-1 and TRBJ1-1, the full variable domain is SAVISQKPSRDICQRGTSLTIQCQVDSQVTMMFWYRQQPGQSLTLIATANQGSEATYESGFVIDKFPISRPNLTFSTLTVSNMSPEDSSIYLCSVNRGTEAFFGQGTRLTVV.

The chain uses TRBV14 and TRBJ1-1, with a tentative D call TRBD1 (6 bases). This CDR3 has 13 amino acids. Per the germline V gene, CDR1 is SGHDN and CDR2 is FVKESK. V lost 3 bases to trimming and J lost 6 bases, with 11 bases between them. The CDR3 region is CASSQIGGSEAFF. The CDR3 coding sequence is TGTGCCAGCAGCCAGATCGGGGGCTCTGAAGCTTTCTTT. Variable domain in full (rest from reference TRBV14 and TRBJ1-1): EAGVTQFPSHSVIEKGQTVTLRCDPISGHDNLYWYRRVMGKEIKFLLHFVKESKQDESGMPNNRFLAERTGGTYSTLKVQPAELEDSGVYFCASSQIGGSEAFFGQGTRLTVV.

This chain uses TRBV12-5 with TRBJ2-1; 13 nucleotides align to TRBD2. V dropped 3 bases and J dropped 3; count of bases not matched to a gene: 8. The CDR3 totals 18 residues. Germline V gene data show CDR1 as LGHNT and CDR2 as FRNRAP. The CDR3: CASGFGTSGNGVYNEQFF. In DNA form, the CDR3 reads TGTGCTAGTGGTTTCGGGACTAGCGGGAACGGGGTCTACAATGAGCAGTTCTTC.

The chain has TRBV20-1 and TRBJ1-2; D remains ambiguous. The ends were cut back, 2 bases at V and 8 bases at J, with 9 bases in the middle. The CDR3 length is 11 residues. Germline V gene sequence: CDR1 DFQATT, CDR2 SNEGSKA (reference sequence). CDR3 in amino acids: CSARYSVGYTF. DNA of the CDR3: TGCAGTGCTAGATACAGCGTGGGCTACACCTTC.

This chain connects TRBV4-3 to TRBJ2-7; TRBD2 matches 9 bases. V lost 0 bases and J lost 4; bases outside the gene matches: 4. The CDR3 sequence is 15 residues long. Germline values: CDR1 LGHNA, CDR2 YSLEER. DNA for the CDR3: TGCGCCAGCAGCCAAGATCCAGCGGGAGGTTACGAGCAGTACTTC. It encodes CASSQDPAGGYEQYF.

This CDR3 is CASSYGTDEAFF. Written as DNA, the CDR3 is TGTGCCAGCAGTTACGGGACAGATGAAGCTTTCTTT. The chain links TRBV6-5 to TRBJ1-1; 7 bases are shared with TRBD1. From germline, CDR1 is MNHEY and CDR2 SVGAGI. V dropped 2 bases and J dropped 7; count of bases not matched to a gene: 1. The CDR3 is made up of 12 amino acids.

The chain is built from TRBV28 and TRBJ2-5; TRBD2 might be the D (6 bases). The V and J ends lost 7 bases and 5 bases respectively, with 17 bases between them. Germline values: CDR1 MDHEN, CDR2 SYDVKM. The CDR3 contains 14 residues. CDR3 in amino acids: CASKGNAEGETQYF. CDR3 DNA sequence: TGTGCCAGCAAGGGGAACGCGGAGGGGGAGACCCAGTACTTC.

The chain combines TRBV27 with TRBJ1-4, with 9 bases identical to TRBD1. CDR1 and CDR2 (germline): MNHEY, SMNVEV (reference sequence). J was trimmed by 10 bases and V by 2 bases; bases with no gene match: 11. The CDR3 extends over 16 amino acids. CDR3 bases: TGTGCCAGCAGTTTAGGAACTGCGACAGGGGGAACAAAACTGTTTTTT. Amino acids: CASSLGTATGGTKLFF.